This T cell receptor beta chain was recorded in a study of blood T cell repertoires in COVID-19 (TCRdb year 2020). Study-level background: Samples covering the acute and convalescent phases of COVID-19 were provided by collaborators in the United States, Italy and Spain. The samples were drawn from the first 160 participants of the ongoing ImmuneRACE study and from 1,254 subjects provided by 6 global collaborators. Nearly every sample came with metadata listing a de-identified subject ID, COVID-19 status, age in years and sex. Deeply sampled blood TCRbeta repertoires from subjects exposed to, actively infected with, or recovered from COVID-19 were included in the dataset. The prospective study material was composed of cDNA or gDNA derived from T cells, B-cell-depleted T cells, or PBMCs. The repertoires were released in a freely available public database meant as a resource for research on the immune response to SARS-CoV-2. HLA class I and class II types, where available, came from metadata supplied by the sample provider rather than from assay-based typing. Overall study outcomes, separate from this receptor: Clinical and demographic metadata were provided uncurated, with the amount varying by source and participant.

Turning to this clone: It has no known antigen specificity. Per-base quality was not reported, and no clone a single base away is much larger than it.

A second Seattle source provided samples from volunteer blood donors who had recovered from COVID-19. Whole blood was collected in K2EDTA tubes by collaborating institutions according to the institutions' own protocols. For TCRbeta analysis, collaborator samples were shipped as frozen whole blood, as isolated PBMCs, or as DNA extracted from either sample type. The V end gives up 8 bases and the J end 5 bases, leaving 19 bases in the junction not matched to a gene. Per the germline V gene, MDHEN is the CDR1 and SYDVKM is the CDR2. Reading from cysteine to phenylalanine, the CDR3 counts 17 amino acids. The CDR3 DNA has 51 bases and is translated from base 1. The immunoSEQ Assay, a bias-controlled multiplex PCR, was used to amplify TCRbeta CDR3 regions from genomic DNA. The original methods were these. The number of nucleated cells in each sample was estimated from the amplification of reference gene primers within the assay. Sequence reads were collapsed and filtered to measure the absolute abundance of every unique TCRbeta CDR3 rearrangement. Productive Simpson clonality was computed per sample as the square root of Simpson's diversity index over productive rearrangements. Held by TCRdb, this immuneACCESS table contains in-frame sequences only and omits some clones. Under half of the omission traces to an unresolved V gene where checked; the cause of the rest is unknown. That table supplies the V and J calls and clone size; D and trimming were determined from the DNA. For this sample there are a few hundred thousand clones; around 84% appear just once. Roughly 1.4% of the sample is taken by the ten largest.

The clonotype was recovered from a woman in her thirties or forties who had recovered from COVID-19. This chain joins TRBV28 to TRBJ1-2; 8 of the junction bases match TRBD1. The sequenced material came from peripheral blood. The CDR3 in this case is CASGGFMGQEYGYGYTF. The nucleotide sequence is TGTGCCAGCGGGGGTTTCATGGGACAGGAGTATGGGTATGGCTACACCTTC.